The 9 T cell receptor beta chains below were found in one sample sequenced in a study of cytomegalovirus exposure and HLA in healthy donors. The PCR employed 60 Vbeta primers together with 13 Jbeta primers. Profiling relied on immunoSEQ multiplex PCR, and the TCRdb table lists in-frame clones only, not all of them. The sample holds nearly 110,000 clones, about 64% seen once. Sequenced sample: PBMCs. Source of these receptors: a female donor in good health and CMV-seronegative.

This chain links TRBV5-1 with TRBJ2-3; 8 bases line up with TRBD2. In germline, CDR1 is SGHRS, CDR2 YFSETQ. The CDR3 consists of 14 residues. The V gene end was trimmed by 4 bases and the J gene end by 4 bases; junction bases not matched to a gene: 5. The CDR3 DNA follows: TGCGCCAGCAGCCGCAGCGGGAGCGCAGATACGCAGTATTTT. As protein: CASSRSGSADTQYF.

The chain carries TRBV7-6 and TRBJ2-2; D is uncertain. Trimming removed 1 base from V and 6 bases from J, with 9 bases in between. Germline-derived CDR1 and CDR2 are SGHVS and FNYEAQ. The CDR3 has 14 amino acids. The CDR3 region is CASSLDAEAGELFF. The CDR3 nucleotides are TGTGCCAGCAGCTTAGATGCGGAAGCCGGGGAGCTGTTTTTT.

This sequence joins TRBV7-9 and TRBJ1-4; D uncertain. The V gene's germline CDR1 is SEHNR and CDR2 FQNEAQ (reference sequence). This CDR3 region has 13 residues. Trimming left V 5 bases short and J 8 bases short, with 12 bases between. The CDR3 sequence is CASSVTIGEKLFF. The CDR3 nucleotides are TGTGCCAGCAGCGTGACAATCGGCGAAAAACTGTTTTTT. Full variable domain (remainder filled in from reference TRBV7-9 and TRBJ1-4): DTGVSQNPRHKITKRGQNVTFRCDPISEHNRLYWYRQTLGQGPEFLTYFQNEAQLEKSRLLSDRFSAERPKGSFSTLEIQRTEQGDSAMYLCASSVTIGEKLFFGSGTQLSVL.

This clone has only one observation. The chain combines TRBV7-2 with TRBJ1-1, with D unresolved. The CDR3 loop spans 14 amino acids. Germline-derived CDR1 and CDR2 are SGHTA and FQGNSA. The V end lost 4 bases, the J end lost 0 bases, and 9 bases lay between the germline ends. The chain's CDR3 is CASSYTTLNTEAFF. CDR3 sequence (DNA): TGTGCCAGCAGCTATACAACCTTGAACACTGAAGCTTTCTTT.

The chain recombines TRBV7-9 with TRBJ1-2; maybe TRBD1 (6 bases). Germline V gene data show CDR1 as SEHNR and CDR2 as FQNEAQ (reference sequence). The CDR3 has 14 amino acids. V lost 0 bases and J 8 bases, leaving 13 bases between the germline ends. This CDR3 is CASSLAEARGGYTF. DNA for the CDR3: TGTGCCAGCAGCTTAGCGGAGGCCAGGGGAGGCTACACCTTC. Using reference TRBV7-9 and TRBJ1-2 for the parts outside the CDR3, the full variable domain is DTGVSQNPRHKITKRGQNVTFRCDPISEHNRLYWYRQTLGQGPEFLTYFQNEAQLEKSRLLSDRFSAERPKGSFSTLEIQRTEQGDSAMYLCASSLAEARGGYTFGSGTRLTVV.

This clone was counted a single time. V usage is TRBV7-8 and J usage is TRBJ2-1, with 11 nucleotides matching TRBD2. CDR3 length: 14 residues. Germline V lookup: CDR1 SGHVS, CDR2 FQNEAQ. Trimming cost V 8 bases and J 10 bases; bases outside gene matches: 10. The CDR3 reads CASSRSSGRGEQFF. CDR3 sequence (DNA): TGTGCCAGCTCCCGGAGTAGCGGGAGGGGCGAGCAGTTCTTC.

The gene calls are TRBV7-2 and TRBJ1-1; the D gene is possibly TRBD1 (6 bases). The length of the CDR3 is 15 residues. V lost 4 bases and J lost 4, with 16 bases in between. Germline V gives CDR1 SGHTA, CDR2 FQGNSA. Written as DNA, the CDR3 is TGTGCCAGCAGCTCCAAGGGGGGAGGGGGCACTGAAGCTTTCTTT. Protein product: CASSSKGGGGTEAFF.

The CDR3, as DNA: TGTGCCAGCACCAAAGCGGGACTACTCAGCAATGAGCAGTTCTTC. This translates into CASTKAGLLSNEQFF. This rearrangement joins TRBV6-5 to TRBJ2-1; 7 bases are a match to TRBD2. From germline, CDR1 is MNHEY and CDR2 SVGAGI. This CDR3 is built from 15 residues. V trimming: 7 bases; J trimming: 6 bases; junction bases outside the gene matches: 12.

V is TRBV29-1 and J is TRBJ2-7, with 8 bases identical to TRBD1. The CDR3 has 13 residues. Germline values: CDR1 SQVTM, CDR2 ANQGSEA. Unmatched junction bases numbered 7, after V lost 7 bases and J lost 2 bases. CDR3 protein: CSATGTGAYEQYF. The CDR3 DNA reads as TGCAGCGCCACCGGGACAGGAGCCTACGAGCAGTACTTC.